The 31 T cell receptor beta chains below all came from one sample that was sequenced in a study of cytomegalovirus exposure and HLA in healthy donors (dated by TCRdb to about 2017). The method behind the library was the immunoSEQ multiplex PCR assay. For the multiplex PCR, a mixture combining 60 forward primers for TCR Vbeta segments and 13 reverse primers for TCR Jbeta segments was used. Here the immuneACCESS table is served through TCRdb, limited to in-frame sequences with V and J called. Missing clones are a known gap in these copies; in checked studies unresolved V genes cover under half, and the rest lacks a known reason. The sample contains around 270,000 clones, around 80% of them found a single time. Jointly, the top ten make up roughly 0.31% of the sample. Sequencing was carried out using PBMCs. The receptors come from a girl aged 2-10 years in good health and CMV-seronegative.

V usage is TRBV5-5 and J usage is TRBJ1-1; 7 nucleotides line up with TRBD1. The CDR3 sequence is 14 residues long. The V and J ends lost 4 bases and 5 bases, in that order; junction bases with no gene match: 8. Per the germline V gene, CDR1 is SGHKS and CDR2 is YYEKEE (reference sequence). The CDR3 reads CASSRGTVGTEAFF. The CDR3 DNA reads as TGTGCCAGCAGCCGTGGGACAGTGGGGACTGAAGCTTTCTTT.

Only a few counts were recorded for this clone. In DNA, the CDR3 is TGTGCCAGCAGCGGACCCTTGGGAGGTTGTGGGCAGTACTTC. Its translation: CASSGPLGGCGQYF. The genes are TRBV7-8 and TRBJ2-7; D possibly corresponds to TRBD2 (6 bases). V was shortened by 5 bases and J by 9 bases, with 20 bases between the two germline ends. Germline V gene sequence: CDR1 SGHVS, CDR2 FQNEAQ. CDR3 size: 14 residues.

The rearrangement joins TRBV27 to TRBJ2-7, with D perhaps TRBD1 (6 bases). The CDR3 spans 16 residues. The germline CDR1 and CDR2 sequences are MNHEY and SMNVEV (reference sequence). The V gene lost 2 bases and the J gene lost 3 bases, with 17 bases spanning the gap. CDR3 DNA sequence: TGTGCCAGCAGTTTAAGGGGGACCGAAGTAGGCTACGAGCAGTACTTC. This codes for CASSLRGTEVGYEQYF.

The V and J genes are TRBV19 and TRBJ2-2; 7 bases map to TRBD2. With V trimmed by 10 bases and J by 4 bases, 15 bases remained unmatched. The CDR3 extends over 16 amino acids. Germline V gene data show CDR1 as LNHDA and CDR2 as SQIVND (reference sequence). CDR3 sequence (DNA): TGTGCCATGCGGCGGGGGTCCCATAGGGGCACCGGGGAGCTGTTTTTT. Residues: CAMRRGSHRGTGELFF.

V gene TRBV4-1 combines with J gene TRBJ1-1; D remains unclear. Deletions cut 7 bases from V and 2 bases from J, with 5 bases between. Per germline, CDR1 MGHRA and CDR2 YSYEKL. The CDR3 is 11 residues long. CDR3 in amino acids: CASTRNTEAFF. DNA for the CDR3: TGCGCCAGCACCCGTAACACTGAAGCTTTCTTT.

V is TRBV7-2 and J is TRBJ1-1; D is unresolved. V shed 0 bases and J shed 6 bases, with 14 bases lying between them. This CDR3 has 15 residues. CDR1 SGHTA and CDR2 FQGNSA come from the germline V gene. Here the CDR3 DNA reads TGTGCCAGCAGCTTAGCTCAATCAAGCGGGCCTGAAGCTTTCTTT. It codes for CASSLAQSSGPEAFF.

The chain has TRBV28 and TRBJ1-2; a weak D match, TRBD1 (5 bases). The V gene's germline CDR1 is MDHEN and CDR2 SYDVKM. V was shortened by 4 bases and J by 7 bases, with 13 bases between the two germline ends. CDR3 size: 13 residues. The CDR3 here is CASSSRQSGGYTF. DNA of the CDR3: TGTGCCAGCAGTTCCAGACAGTCTGGTGGCTACACCTTC.

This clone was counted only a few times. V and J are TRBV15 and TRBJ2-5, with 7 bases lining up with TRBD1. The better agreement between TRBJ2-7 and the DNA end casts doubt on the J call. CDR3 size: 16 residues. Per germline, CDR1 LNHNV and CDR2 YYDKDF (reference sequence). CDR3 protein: CATSRAGRQGQYEQYF. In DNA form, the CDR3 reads TGTGCCACCAGCAGAGCGGGAAGACAGGGTCAGTACGAGCAGTACTTC.

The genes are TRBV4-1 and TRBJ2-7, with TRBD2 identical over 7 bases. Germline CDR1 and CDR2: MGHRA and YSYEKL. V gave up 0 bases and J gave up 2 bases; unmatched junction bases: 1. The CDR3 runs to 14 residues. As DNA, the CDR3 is TGCGCCAGCAGCCAAGAGGGACTAACCTACGAGCAGTACTTC. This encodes CASSQEGLTYEQYF.

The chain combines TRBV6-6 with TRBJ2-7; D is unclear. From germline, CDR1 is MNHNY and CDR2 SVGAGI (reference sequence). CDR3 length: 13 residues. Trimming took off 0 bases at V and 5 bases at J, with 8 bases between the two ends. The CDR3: CASSYSSSDEQYF. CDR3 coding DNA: TGTGCCAGCAGTTACTCGTCGAGCGACGAGCAGTACTTC.

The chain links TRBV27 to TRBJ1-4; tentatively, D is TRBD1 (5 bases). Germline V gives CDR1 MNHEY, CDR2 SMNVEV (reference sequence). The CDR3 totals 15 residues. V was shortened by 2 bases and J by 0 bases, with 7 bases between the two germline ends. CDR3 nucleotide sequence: TGTGCCAGCAGTTTAAGGACATCAACTAATGAAAAACTGTTTTTT. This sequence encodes CASSLRTSTNEKLFF.

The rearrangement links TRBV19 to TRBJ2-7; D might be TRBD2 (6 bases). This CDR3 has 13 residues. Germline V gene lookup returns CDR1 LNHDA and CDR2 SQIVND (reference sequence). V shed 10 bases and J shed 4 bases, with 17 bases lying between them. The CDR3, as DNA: TGTGCCACCGGAGGGGACTCTGGATACGAGCAGTACTTC. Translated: CATGGDSGYEQYF.

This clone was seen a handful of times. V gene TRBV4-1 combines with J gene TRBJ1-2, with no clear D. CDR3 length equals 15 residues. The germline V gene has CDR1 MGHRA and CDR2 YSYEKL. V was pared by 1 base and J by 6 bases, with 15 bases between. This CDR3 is CASSQGSRVEDGYTF. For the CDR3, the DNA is TGCGCCAGCAGCCAAGGATCCCGGGTTGAGGATGGCTACACCTTC.

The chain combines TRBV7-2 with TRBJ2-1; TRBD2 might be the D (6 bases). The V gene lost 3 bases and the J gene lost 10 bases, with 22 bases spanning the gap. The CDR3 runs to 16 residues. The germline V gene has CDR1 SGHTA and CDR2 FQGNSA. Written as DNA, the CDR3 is TGTGCCAGCAGCTTCTCTTCGTCTAGCGCTTGGCCCGAGCAGTTCTTC. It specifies CASSFSSSSAWPEQFF.

Written as DNA, the CDR3 is TGCGCCAGCAGCTTGGAGCAGGGGTCCTACAATGAGCAGTTCTTC. Translation gives CASSLEQGSYNEQFF. The chain employs TRBV5-1 and TRBJ2-1; possible D gene TRBD1, 6 bases. The ends were cut back, 0 bases at V and 1 base at J, with 8 bases in the middle. The CDR3 consists of 15 residues. From germline, CDR1 is SGHRS and CDR2 YFSETQ.

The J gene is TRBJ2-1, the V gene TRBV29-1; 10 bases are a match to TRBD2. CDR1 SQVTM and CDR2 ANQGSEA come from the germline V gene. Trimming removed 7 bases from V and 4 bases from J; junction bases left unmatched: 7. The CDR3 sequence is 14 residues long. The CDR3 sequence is CSALAGGPYNEQFF. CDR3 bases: TGCAGCGCTTTAGCGGGGGGTCCTTACAATGAGCAGTTCTTC.

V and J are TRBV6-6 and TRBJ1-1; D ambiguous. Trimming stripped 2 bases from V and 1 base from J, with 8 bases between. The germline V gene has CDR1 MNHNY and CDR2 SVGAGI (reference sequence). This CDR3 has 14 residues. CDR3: CASSYPRKNTEAFF. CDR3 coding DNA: TGTGCCAGCAGTTACCCTAGGAAGAACACTGAAGCTTTCTTT.

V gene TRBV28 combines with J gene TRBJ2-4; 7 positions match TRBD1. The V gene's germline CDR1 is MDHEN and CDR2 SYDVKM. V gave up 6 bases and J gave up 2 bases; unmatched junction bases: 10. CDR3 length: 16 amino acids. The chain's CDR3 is CASSGITGVPKNIQYF. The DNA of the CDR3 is TGTGCCAGCAGCGGGATTACAGGGGTACCCAAAAACATTCAGTACTTC.

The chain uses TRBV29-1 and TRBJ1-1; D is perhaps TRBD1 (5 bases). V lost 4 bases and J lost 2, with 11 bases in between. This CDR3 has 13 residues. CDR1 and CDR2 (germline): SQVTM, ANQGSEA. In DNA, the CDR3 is TGCAGCGTTGGTCCAGGGTTTAACACTGAAGCTTTCTTT. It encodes CSVGPGFNTEAFF.

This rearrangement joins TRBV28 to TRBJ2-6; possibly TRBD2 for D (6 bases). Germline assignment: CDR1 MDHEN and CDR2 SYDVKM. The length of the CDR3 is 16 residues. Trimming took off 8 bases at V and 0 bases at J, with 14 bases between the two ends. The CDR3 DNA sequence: TGTGCCAGCCGGGGGTATTTCAGCTCTGGGGCCAACGTCCTGACTTTC. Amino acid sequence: CASRGYFSSGANVLTF.

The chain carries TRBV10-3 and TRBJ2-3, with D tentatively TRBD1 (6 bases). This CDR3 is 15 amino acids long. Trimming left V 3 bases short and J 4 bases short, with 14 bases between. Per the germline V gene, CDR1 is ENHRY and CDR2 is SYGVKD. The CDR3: CAISDPRDTPDTQYF. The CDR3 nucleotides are TGTGCCATCAGTGACCCCCGGGACACCCCAGATACGCAGTATTTT.

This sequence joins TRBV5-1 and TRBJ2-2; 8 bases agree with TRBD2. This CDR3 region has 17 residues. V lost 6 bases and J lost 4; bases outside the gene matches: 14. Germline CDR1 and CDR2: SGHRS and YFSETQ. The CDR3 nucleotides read TGCGCCAGCATATGGGGTCCAGCGGGAGCGAGCACCGGGGAGCTGTTTTTT. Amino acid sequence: CASIWGPAGASTGELFF.

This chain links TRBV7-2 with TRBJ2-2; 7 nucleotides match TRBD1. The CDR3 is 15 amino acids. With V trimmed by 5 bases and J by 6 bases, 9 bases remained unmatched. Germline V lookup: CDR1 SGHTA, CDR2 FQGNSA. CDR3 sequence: CASSSTGVNPGELFF. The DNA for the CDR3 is TGTGCCAGCAGCAGTACAGGGGTCAATCCCGGGGAGCTGTTTTTT.

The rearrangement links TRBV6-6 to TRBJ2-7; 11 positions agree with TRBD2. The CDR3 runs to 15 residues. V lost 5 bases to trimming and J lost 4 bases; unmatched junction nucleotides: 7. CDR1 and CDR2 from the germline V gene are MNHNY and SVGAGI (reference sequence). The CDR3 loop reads CASSPLAGGPYEQYF. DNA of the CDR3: TGTGCCAGCAGTCCCTTAGCGGGAGGGCCTTACGAGCAGTACTTC.

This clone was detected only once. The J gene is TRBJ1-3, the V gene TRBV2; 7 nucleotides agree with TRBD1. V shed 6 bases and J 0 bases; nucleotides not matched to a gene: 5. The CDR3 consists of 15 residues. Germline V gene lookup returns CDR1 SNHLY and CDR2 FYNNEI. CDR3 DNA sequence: TGTGCCAGCAGCCTACAGGGGAGCTCTGGAAACACCATATATTTT. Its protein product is CASSLQGSSGNTIYF.

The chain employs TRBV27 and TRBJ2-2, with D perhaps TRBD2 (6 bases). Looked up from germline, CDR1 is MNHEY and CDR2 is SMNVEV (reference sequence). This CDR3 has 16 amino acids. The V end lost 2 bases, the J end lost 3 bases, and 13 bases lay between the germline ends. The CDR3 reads CASSLGGTRHTGELFF. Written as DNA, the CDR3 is TGTGCCAGCAGTTTAGGGGGGACGAGGCACACCGGGGAGCTGTTTTTT.

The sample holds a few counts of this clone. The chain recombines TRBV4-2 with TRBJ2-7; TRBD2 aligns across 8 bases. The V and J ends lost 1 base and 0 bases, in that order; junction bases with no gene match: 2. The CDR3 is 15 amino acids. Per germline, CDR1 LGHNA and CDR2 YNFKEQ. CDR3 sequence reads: CASSQVREGSYEQYF. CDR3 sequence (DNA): TGTGCCAGCAGCCAAGTACGGGAGGGCTCCTACGAGCAGTACTTC.

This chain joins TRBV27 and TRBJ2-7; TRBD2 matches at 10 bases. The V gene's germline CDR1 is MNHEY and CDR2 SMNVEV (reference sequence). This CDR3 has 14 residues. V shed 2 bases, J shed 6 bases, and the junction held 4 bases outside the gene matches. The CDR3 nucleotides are TGTGCCAGCAGTTTAGCTAGCGGGAGACTCGAGCAGTACTTC. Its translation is CASSLASGRLEQYF.

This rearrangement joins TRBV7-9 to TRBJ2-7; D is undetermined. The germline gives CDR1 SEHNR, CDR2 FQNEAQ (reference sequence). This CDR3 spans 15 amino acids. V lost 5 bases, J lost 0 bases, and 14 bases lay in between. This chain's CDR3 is CASSLRMRSSYEQYF. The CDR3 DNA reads TGTGCCAGCAGCCTTCGTATGAGGAGCTCCTACGAGCAGTACTTC.

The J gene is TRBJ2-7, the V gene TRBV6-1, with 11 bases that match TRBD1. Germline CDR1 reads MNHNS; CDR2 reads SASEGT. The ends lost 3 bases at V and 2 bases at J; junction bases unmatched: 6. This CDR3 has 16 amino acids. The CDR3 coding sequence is TGTGCCAGCAGTGAGCAGGACAGGGGGCTCCCCTACGAGCAGTACTTC. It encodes CASSEQDRGLPYEQYF.

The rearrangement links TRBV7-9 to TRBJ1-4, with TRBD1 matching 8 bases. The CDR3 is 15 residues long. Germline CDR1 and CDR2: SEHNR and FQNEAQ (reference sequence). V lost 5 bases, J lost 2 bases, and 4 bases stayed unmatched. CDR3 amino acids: CASSHRDRTNEKLFF. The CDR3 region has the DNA TGTGCCAGCAGCCACCGGGACAGGACTAATGAAAAACTGTTTTTT.